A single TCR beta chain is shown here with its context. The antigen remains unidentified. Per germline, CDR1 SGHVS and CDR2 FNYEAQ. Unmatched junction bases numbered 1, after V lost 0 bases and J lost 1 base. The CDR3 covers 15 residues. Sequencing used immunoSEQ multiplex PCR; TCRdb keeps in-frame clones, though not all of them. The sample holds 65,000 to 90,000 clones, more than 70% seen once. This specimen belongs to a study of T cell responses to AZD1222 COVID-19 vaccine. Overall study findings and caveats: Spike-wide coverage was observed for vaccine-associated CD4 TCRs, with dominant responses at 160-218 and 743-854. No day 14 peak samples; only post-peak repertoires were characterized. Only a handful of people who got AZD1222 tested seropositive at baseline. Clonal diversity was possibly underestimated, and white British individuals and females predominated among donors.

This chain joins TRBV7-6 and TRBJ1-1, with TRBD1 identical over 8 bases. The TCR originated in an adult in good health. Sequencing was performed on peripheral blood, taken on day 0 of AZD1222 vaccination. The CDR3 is CASSLAGTGNTEAFF. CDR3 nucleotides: TGTGCCAGCAGCTTAGCCGGGACAGGGAACACTGAAGCTTTCTTT.